Here is one T cell receptor (beta chain) with its context. Its specificity is not known. Trimming stripped 1 base from V and 6 bases from J, with 6 bases between. CDR1 SGHAT and CDR2 FQDESV come from the germline V gene (reference sequence). This CDR3 region has 12 residues. This specimen belongs to a study of human T cells and chemical hapten exposure. Across the whole study: Sensitization involved placing 2% DPC onto a roughly 2 cm by roughly 2 cm region of upper inner arm skin.

This sample's time point: patch test 1, 2 weeks after DPC sensitization. As for treatment: therapeutic diphenylcyclopropenone sensitization with weekly scalp DPC. Total RNA extraction was carried out from unfractionated whole blood. Regarding the study as a whole: TCRs above 1 in 1000 frequency stayed constant with DPC sensitization.

TCRdb itself ran the RACE reads through MiXCR, one entry per CDR3 protein. The sample records some 110,000 distinct CDR3 sequences, about 12% being singletons. The clonotype comes from a woman aged 45 to 65 with alopecia areata. Some clones in this sample may be carry-over from other donors' samples. V gene TRBV11-1 combines with J gene TRBJ1-2; tentatively, D is TRBD1 (5 bases). The sample was whole blood, taken in connection with sensitization to the hapten diphenylcyclopropenone (DPC). CDR3 sequence reads: CASSLGGHGYTF. The CDR3 DNA sequence: TGTGCCAGCAGCTTAGGGGGACATGGCTACACCTTC.